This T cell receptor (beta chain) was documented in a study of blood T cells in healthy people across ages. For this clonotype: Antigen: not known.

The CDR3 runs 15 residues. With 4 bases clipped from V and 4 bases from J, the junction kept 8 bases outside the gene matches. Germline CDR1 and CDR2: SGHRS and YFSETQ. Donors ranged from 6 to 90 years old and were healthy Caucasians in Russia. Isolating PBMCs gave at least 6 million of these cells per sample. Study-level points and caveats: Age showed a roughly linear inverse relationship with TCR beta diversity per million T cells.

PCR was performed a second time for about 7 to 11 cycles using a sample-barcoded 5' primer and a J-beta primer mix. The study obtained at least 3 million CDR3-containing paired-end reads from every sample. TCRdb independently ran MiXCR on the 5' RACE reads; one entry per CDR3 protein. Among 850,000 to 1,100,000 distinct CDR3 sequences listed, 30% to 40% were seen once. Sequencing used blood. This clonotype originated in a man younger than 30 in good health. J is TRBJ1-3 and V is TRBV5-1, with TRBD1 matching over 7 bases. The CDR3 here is CASSAATGYGNTIYF. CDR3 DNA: TGCGCCAGCAGCGCGGCGACAGGGTACGGAAACACCATATATTTT.